These T cell receptor beta chains were read from a single sample in a study of identifying expanded T cells in peripheral blood. Sequencing was performed with immunoSEQ multiplex PCR; in TCRdb, only in-frame clones are kept and a portion is missing. Of roughly 96,000 clones in the sample, approximately 86% are singletons; the top ten hold 4.5% to 7%. The specimen sequenced was blood. These receptors were obtained from a person aged 18 to 75 in good health. Each CDR3 is given with its conserved first and last residue. D genes are given only for firm matches. Part of the rows lack a size; the others show once, few, many or a class for expanded clones.

J gene: TRBJ1-5; D gene: .; V gene: TRBV27; clone size: .; CDR3 protein: CASTVTGQRGSYQPQHF; CDR3 DNA: TGTGCCAGCACAGTCACGGGTCAACGAGGGTCTTATCAGCCCCAGCATTTT
J gene: TRBJ2-7; D gene: .; V gene: TRBV11-3; clone size: .; CDR3 protein: CASSLDSAYEQYF; CDR3 DNA: TGTGCCAGCAGCTTAGACTCGGCCTACGAGCAGTACTTC
J gene: TRBJ1-2; D gene: .; V gene: TRBV6-5; clone size: .; CDR3 protein: CASSRGQLLYGYTF; CDR3 DNA: TGTGCCAGCAGCCGTGGGCAGTTACTCTATGGCTACACCTTC
J gene: TRBJ1-2; D gene: .; V gene: TRBV19; clone size: .; CDR3 protein: CASSTTNTGTNYGYTF; CDR3 DNA: TGTGCCAGTAGTACAACGAATACAGGGACCAACTATGGCTACACCTTC
J gene: TRBJ1-5; D gene: TRBD1; V gene: TRBV19; clone size: .; CDR3 protein: CASSNPAWDSRNQPQHF; CDR3 DNA: TGTGCCAGTAGTAATCCCGCCTGGGACAGCCGCAATCAGCCCCAGCATTTT
J gene: TRBJ2-1; D gene: .; V gene: TRBV5-1; clone size: .; CDR3 protein: CASSLSAGPPFTEQFF; CDR3 DNA: TGCGCCAGCAGCTTGTCGGCGGGGCCACCCTTTACTGAGCAGTTCTTC
J gene: TRBJ2-7; D gene: TRBD1; V gene: TRBV5-8; clone size: .; CDR3 protein: CASSWDVGDSPSYEQYF; CDR3 DNA: TGTGCCAGCAGCTGGGACGTGGGGGACAGTCCGTCCTACGAGCAGTACTTC
J gene: TRBJ1-1; D gene: .; V gene: TRBV28; clone size: .; CDR3 protein: CASRGPTNTEAFF; CDR3 DNA: TGTGCCAGCAGGGGGCCGACAAACACTGAAGCTTTCTTT
J gene: TRBJ2-3; D gene: TRBD2; V gene: TRBV7-2; clone size: .; CDR3 protein: CASSKGTSGGPGYF; CDR3 DNA: TGTGCCAGCAGCAAGGGGACTAGCGGGGGCCCGGGGTATTTT
J gene: TRBJ2-6; D gene: .; V gene: TRBV6-1; clone size: .; CDR3 protein: CASRSGANVLTF; CDR3 DNA: TGTGCCAGCAGATCTGGGGCCAACGTCCTGACTTTC
J gene: TRBJ2-2; D gene: TRBD1; V gene: TRBV7-3; clone size: .; CDR3 protein: CASSLTGTGPTTGELFF; CDR3 DNA: TGTGCCAGCAGCTTAACAGGGACAGGCCCAACCACCGGGGAGCTGTTTTTT
J gene: TRBJ1-2; D gene: .; V gene: TRBV28; clone size: .; CDR3 protein: CASSLGSVYGYTF; CDR3 DNA: TGTGCCAGCAGTCTAGGGAGCGTTTATGGCTACACCTTC
J gene: TRBJ1-1; D gene: TRBD1; V gene: TRBV18; clone size: .; CDR3 protein: CASSPRQGMNTEAFF; CDR3 DNA: TGTGCCAGCTCACCACGACAGGGGATGAACACTGAAGCTTTCTTT
J gene: TRBJ1-2; D gene: .; V gene: TRBV2; clone size: .; CDR3 protein: CASERMTNYGYTF; CDR3 DNA: TGTGCCAGCGAAAGGATGACAAACTATGGCTACACCTTC
J gene: TRBJ2-1; D gene: .; V gene: TRBV9; clone size: .; CDR3 protein: CASSVEDFRNEQFF; CDR3 DNA: TGTGCCAGCAGCGTAGAGGATTTTCGGAATGAGCAGTTCTTC
J gene: TRBJ1-2; D gene: .; V gene: TRBV2; clone size: .; CDR3 protein: CASSEDWRWGYTF; CDR3 DNA: TGTGCCAGCAGTGAGGATTGGCGGTGGGGCTACACCTTC
J gene: TRBJ2-2; D gene: .; V gene: TRBV6-1; clone size: .; CDR3 protein: CASSVERDTGELFF; CDR3 DNA: TGTGCCAGCAGTGTCGAACGGGACACCGGGGAGCTGTTTTTT
J gene: TRBJ2-3; D gene: TRBD2; V gene: TRBV2; clone size: .; CDR3 protein: CASNLLAGGTDTQYF; CDR3 DNA: TGTGCCAGCAACCTCCTAGCGGGAGGTACAGATACGCAGTATTTT
J gene: TRBJ2-1; D gene: .; V gene: TRBV30; clone size: .; CDR3 protein: CAWKSRAGEQFF; CDR3 DNA: TGTGCCTGGAAGAGCAGGGCCGGTGAGCAGTTCTTC
J gene: TRBJ2-1; D gene: .; V gene: TRBV29-1; clone size: .; CDR3 protein: CSDSGRTYNEQFF; CDR3 DNA: TGCAGCGACAGTGGGAGGACCTACAATGAGCAGTTCTTC
J gene: TRBJ2-1; D gene: TRBD2; V gene: TRBV9; clone size: .; CDR3 protein: CASSVPISGSSYNEQFF; CDR3 DNA: TGTGCCAGCAGCGTACCGATTAGCGGGAGCTCCTACAATGAGCAGTTCTTC
J gene: TRBJ1-1; D gene: .; V gene: TRBV7-9; clone size: .; CDR3 protein: CASSPWGTEAFF; CDR3 DNA: TGTGCCAGCAGCCCCTGGGGCACTGAAGCTTTCTTT
J gene: TRBJ1-5; D gene: .; V gene: TRBV7-2; clone size: .; CDR3 protein: CASSTLGGNQPQHF; CDR3 DNA: TGTGCCAGCAGCACACTGGGGGGGAATCAGCCCCAGCATTTT
J gene: TRBJ2-5; D gene: .; V gene: TRBV7-8; clone size: .; CDR3 protein: CASRGRWVQETQYF; CDR3 DNA: TGTGCCAGCAGGGGTCGGTGGGTCCAAGAGACCCAGTACTTC
J gene: TRBJ1-2; D gene: .; V gene: TRBV19; clone size: .; CDR3 protein: CASSIWGRSYGYTF; CDR3 DNA: TGTGCCAGTAGTATTTGGGGACGGAGTTATGGCTACACCTTC
J gene: TRBJ2-3; D gene: .; V gene: TRBV5-6; clone size: once; CDR3 protein: CASSYRDADTQYF; CDR3 DNA: TGTGCCAGCAGCTACAGAGACGCAGATACGCAGTATTTT
J gene: TRBJ2-7; D gene: .; V gene: TRBV6-5; clone size: .; CDR3 protein: CASSRGRQSSYEQYF; CDR3 DNA: TGTGCCAGTTCCCGCGGGCGGCAGAGCTCCTACGAGCAGTACTTC
J gene: TRBJ2-3; D gene: TRBD1; V gene: TRBV27; clone size: .; CDR3 protein: CASKRTGESDTQYF; CDR3 DNA: TGTGCCAGCAAGCGGACAGGGGAATCCGATACGCAGTATTTT
J gene: TRBJ1-3; D gene: .; V gene: TRBV21-1; clone size: .; CDR3 protein: CASSNGAALSGNTIYF; CDR3 DNA: TGTGCCAGCAGCAATGGTGCGGCCCTCTCTGGAAACACCATATATTTT
J gene: TRBJ1-1; D gene: .; V gene: TRBV5-6; clone size: .; CDR3 protein: CASSSLWADDGDTEAFF; CDR3 DNA: TGTGCCAGCAGCTCCCTATGGGCGGACGACGGGGACACTGAAGCTTTCTTT
J gene: TRBJ1-2; D gene: .; V gene: TRBV7-2; clone size: .; CDR3 protein: CASSPGFNSYGYTF; CDR3 DNA: TGTGCCAGCAGCCCGGGATTCAATTCCTATGGCTACACCTTC
J gene: TRBJ1-4; D gene: .; V gene: TRBV5-5; clone size: once; CDR3 protein: CASSWGGEEKLFF; CDR3 DNA: TGTGCCAGCAGTTGGGGTGGGGAGGAAAAACTGTTTTTT
J gene: TRBJ1-5; D gene: TRBD1; V gene: TRBV19; clone size: .; CDR3 protein: CASSADRAVAAKHF; CDR3 DNA: TGTGCCAGTAGTGCGGACAGGGCCGTAGCAGCTAAGCATTTT
J gene: TRBJ1-2; D gene: .; V gene: TRBV5-1; clone size: once; CDR3 protein: CASSLDRASHGYTF; CDR3 DNA: TGCGCCAGCAGCTTGGATAGGGCCTCCCATGGCTACACCTTC
J gene: TRBJ2-7; D gene: .; V gene: TRBV11-2; clone size: .; CDR3 protein: CASKVQGTYEQYF; CDR3 DNA: TGTGCCAGCAAGGTTCAGGGCACCTACGAGCAGTACTTC
J gene: TRBJ2-3; D gene: TRBD1; V gene: TRBV5-1; clone size: .; CDR3 protein: CASSLVQGALDTQYF; CDR3 DNA: TGCGCCAGCAGCTTGGTACAGGGGGCATTAGATACGCAGTATTTT
J gene: TRBJ1-1; D gene: .; V gene: TRBV11-1; clone size: .; CDR3 protein: CASSFGLQGKAFF; CDR3 DNA: TGTGCCAGCAGCTTTGGACTCCAGGGTAAGGCTTTCTTT
J gene: TRBJ2-5; D gene: .; V gene: TRBV18; clone size: .; CDR3 protein: CASSFELKETQYF; CDR3 DNA: TGTGCCAGCTCCTTCGAATTAAAAGAGACCCAGTACTTC
J gene: TRBJ1-1; D gene: .; V gene: TRBV5-1; clone size: .; CDR3 protein: CASSLAPDEAFF; CDR3 DNA: TGCGCCAGCAGCTTGGCCCCGGACGAAGCTTTCTTT
J gene: TRBJ1-6; D gene: .; V gene: TRBV5-1; clone size: .; CDR3 protein: CASSFPEGVLHF; CDR3 DNA: TGCGCCAGCAGCTTCCCCGAGGGGGTCCTCCACTTT
J gene: TRBJ1-2; D gene: TRBD1; V gene: TRBV6-5; clone size: .; CDR3 protein: CASSRTGRVFYGYTF; CDR3 DNA: TGTGCCAGCAGTCGGACAGGGAGGGTTTTCTATGGCTACACCTTC
J gene: TRBJ1-5; D gene: TRBD1; V gene: TRBV6-1; clone size: .; CDR3 protein: CASSEGQGLNQPQHF; CDR3 DNA: TGTGCCAGCAGTGAGGGACAGGGGTTAAATCAGCCCCAGCATTTT
J gene: TRBJ2-1; D gene: .; V gene: TRBV30; clone size: .; CDR3 protein: CAWSVSGASEYNEQFF; CDR3 DNA: TGTGCCTGGAGTGTTAGTGGAGCGTCCGAATACAATGAGCAGTTCTTC
J gene: TRBJ1-5; D gene: .; V gene: TRBV12-5; clone size: .; CDR3 protein: CASGLSQPQHF; CDR3 DNA: TGTGCTAGTGGACTAAGTCAGCCCCAGCATTTT
J gene: TRBJ1-4; D gene: .; V gene: TRBV6-1; clone size: .; CDR3 protein: CASRTDREKLFF; CDR3 DNA: TGTGCCAGCAGGACCGACAGGGAAAAACTGTTTTTT